The TCR beta chain described here comes from a study of T cell responses to AZD1222 COVID-19 vaccine. For this clone: What it binds is unknown.

Whole-study findings and limits: With two AZD1222 doses given, Spike-specific TCR breadth and depth both rose. It should be noted that donors were predominantly white British and more often female, and clonal diversity was possibly underestimated.

Germline V CDR1 and CDR2: SNHLY, FYNNEI. V gave up 7 bases and J gave up 4 bases, with 7 bases separating them. The CDR3 is 11 amino acids. TCRdb keeps only in-frame clones here, not all; method: immunoSEQ multiplex PCR. The sample has under 130,000 clones, approximately 90% seen once; the top ten hold approximately 10%. The origin of this receptor is an adult in good health. The starting material was peripheral blood, obtained on day 0 of AZD1222 vaccination. The chain recombines TRBV2 with TRBJ2-5; no definite D call. The CDR3 DNA reads TGTGCCAGCACCTCAGGAGAGACCCAGTACTTC. It translates to CASTSGETQYF.